This entry is about one T cell receptor beta chain. As yet, its antigen is unknown. Measured with immunoSEQ multiplex PCR; TCRdb has only the in-frame clones, and not every one. Of roughly 110,000 clones listed, roughly 91% are singletons. CDR1 and CDR2 from the germline V gene are SGHTA and FQGNSA. Trimming stripped 1 base from V and 9 bases from J, with 13 bases between. The CDR3 length is 14 residues. The data derive from a study of T cell responses to AZD1222 COVID-19 vaccine. Study-wide findings and caveats: Spike-specific TCR breadth rose after two AZD1222 doses, and depth rose as well. There were vaccine-associated CD4 TCRs across spike, dominant at 160-218 and 743-854. Sampling that yielded the repertoires occurred only after the peak T cell response.

The specimen comprised peripheral blood, sampled 28 days after the second AZD1222 dose. The chain carries TRBV7-2 and TRBJ2-1, with D maybe TRBD1 (6 bases). The clonotype comes from an adult who received the AZD1222 COVID-19 vaccine. The CDR3 DNA sequence: TGTGCCAGCAGCTTAGGCAGGGGTGGTGGTGAGCAGTTCTTC. The encoded protein is CASSLGRGGGEQFF.